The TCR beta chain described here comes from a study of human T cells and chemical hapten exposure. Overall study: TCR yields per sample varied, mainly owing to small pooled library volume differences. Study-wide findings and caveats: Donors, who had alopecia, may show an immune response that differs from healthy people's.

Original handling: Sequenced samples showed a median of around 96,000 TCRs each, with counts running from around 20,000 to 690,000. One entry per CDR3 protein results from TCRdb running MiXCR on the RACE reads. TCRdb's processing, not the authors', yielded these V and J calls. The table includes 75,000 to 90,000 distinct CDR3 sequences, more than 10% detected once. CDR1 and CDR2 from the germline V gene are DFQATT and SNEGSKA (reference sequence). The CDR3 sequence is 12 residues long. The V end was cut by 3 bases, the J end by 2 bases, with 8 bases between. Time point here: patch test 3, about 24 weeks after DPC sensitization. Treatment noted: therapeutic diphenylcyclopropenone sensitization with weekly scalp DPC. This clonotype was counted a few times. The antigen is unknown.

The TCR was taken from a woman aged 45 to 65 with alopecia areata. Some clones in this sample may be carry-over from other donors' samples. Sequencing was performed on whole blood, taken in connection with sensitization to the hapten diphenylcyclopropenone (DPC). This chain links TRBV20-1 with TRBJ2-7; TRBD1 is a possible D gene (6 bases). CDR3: CSARTGTYEQYF. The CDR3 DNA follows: TGCAGTGCTAGGACAGGTACCTACGAGCAGTACTTC.